The 12 T cell receptor beta chains reported below all come from one sample, sequenced in a study of blood T cell repertoires in COVID-19. Produced via immunoSEQ multiplex PCR; TCRdb's table is partial and in-frame only. The sample records some 500,000 clones, approximately 88% being singletons. The source material was peripheral blood. Receptor source: a woman in her fifties or sixties with COVID-19, enrolled during active disease.

CDR3 sequence: CASSQGGQGYTF. The CDR3 DNA is TGTGCCAGCAGCCAAGGGGGGCAGGGCTACACCTTC. The J gene is TRBJ1-2, the V gene TRBV3-1 (or the pseudogene TRBV3-2); maybe TRBD1 (6 bases). This CDR3 region has 12 residues. Germline-derived CDR1 and CDR2 are LGHDT and YNNKEL (reference sequence). Trimming removed 1 base from V and 8 bases from J, with 8 bases in between.

A remark on this clone: The sample contains more than one DNA sequence encoding this CDR3. The chain couples TRBV27 to TRBJ2-1; 8 bases map to TRBD2. V was pared by 2 bases and J by 3 bases, with 3 bases of the junction left unmatched. Germline CDR1 MNHEY, CDR2 SMNVEV (reference sequence). This CDR3 comprises 15 residues. The CDR3 coding sequence is TGTGCCAGCAGTTTAGTGGCGGGGGGCTACAATGAGCAGTTCTTC. Its translation: CASSLVAGGYNEQFF.

The V call is TRBV28, the J call TRBJ1-1; maybe TRBD1 (5 bases). Per the germline V gene, CDR1 is MDHEN and CDR2 is SYDVKM. The CDR3 has 15 amino acids. The V gene lost 1 base and the J gene lost 9 bases, with 18 bases spanning the gap. The CDR3 DNA follows: TGTGCCAGCAGTTTATCGGGGGGGACCTTCCGAAAAGCTTTCTTT. Its protein is CASSLSGGTFRKAFF.

This chain joins TRBV25-1 and TRBJ1-4, with D perhaps matching TRBD1 (5 bases). Trimming took off 5 bases at V and 7 bases at J, with 26 bases between the two ends. The germline gives CDR1 MGHDK, CDR2 SYGVNS. The CDR3 contains 18 residues. CDR3 loop: CASSPQNTPTGRGEKLFF. CDR3 nucleotides: TGTGCCAGCAGTCCCCAAAATACCCCCACGGGGAGGGGTGAAAAACTGTTTTTT.

A word on this clone: The sample carries other DNA sequences with the same CDR3. The CDR3 is CASSVGGGNYGYTF. CDR3 in DNA: TGTGCCAGCAGCGTAGGTGGGGGCAACTATGGCTACACCTTC. The rearrangement uses TRBV9 and TRBJ1-2; D possibly corresponds to TRBD1 (6 bases). The ends were cut back, 0 bases at V and 2 bases at J, with 8 bases in the middle. CDR1 and CDR2 from the germline V gene are SGDLS and YYNGEE. CDR3 size: 14 residues.

This clone has only a few counts. The chain has TRBV30 and TRBJ1-1; D unresolved. V gave up 5 bases and J gave up 2 bases, with 12 bases separating them. This CDR3 region has 13 residues. Germline V gives CDR1 GTSNPN, CDR2 SVGIG (reference sequence). CDR3 bases: TGTGCCTGGGCTCTGCTCACTAACACTGAAGCTTTCTTT. Translation: CAWALLTNTEAFF.

This chain joins TRBV6-5 and TRBJ1-4; D is ambiguous. The CDR3 has 14 residues. Germline V gene sequence: CDR1 MNHEY, CDR2 SVGAGI. V was pared by 4 bases and J by 7 bases, with 13 bases between. The CDR3 loop is CASSLTNVGEKLFF. As DNA, the CDR3 is TGTGCCAGCAGTTTAACCAACGTCGGTGAAAAACTGTTTTTT.

The genes are TRBV3-1 (or the pseudogene TRBV3-2) and TRBJ2-1, with D perhaps matching TRBD2 (6 bases). V lost 5 bases and J 10 bases, leaving 12 bases between the germline ends. In germline, CDR1 is LGHDT, CDR2 YNNKEL (reference sequence). The CDR3 is 12 residues long. CDR3 coding DNA: TGTGCCAGCAGCTCCCCTGGAGGGGAGCAGTTCTTC. It encodes CASSSPGGEQFF.

This chain links TRBV2 with TRBJ2-4; D call uncertain. Trimming pared 8 bases from V and 0 bases from J, leaving 11 bases between. Looked up from germline, CDR1 is SNHLY and CDR2 is FYNNEI. The CDR3 extends over 14 amino acids. The CDR3 bases are TGTGCCAGCGGCAGGCCTATAGCCAAAAACATTCAGTACTTC. This codes for CASGRPIAKNIQYF.

The chain has TRBV9 and TRBJ2-5; TRBD1 matches at 12 bases. The V and J ends lost 8 bases and 2 bases, in that order; junction bases with no gene match: 10. Per the germline V gene, CDR1 is SGDLS and CDR2 is YYNGEE. The CDR3 length is 16 residues. The chain's CDR3 is CASSGGDRGPQETQYF. Here the CDR3 DNA reads TGTGCCAGTTCAGGGGGGGACAGGGGGCCGCAAGAGACCCAGTACTTC.

The genes are TRBV6-4 and TRBJ1-1; possible D gene TRBD1, 6 bases. Between the trimmed V and J ends, which lost 5 bases and 5 bases, there was a span of 12 bases. The CDR3 has 13 residues. Germline lookup yields CDR1 MRHNA and CDR2 SNTAGT. This CDR3 reads CASSWGRGTEAFF. The CDR3 nucleotides are TGTGCCAGCAGTTGGGGGCGCGGAACTGAAGCTTTCTTT.

The chain is built from TRBV2 and TRBJ1-5; D remains unclear. The V gene's germline CDR1 is SNHLY and CDR2 FYNNEI. V lost 6 bases and J 3 bases, leaving 6 bases between the germline ends. CDR3 length: 12 amino acids. For the CDR3, the DNA is TGTGCCAGCAGGAGCGACAATCAGCCCCAGCATTTT. Translation gives CASRSDNQPQHF.